This T cell receptor beta chain is from a study of T cell responses to AZD1222 COVID-19 vaccine. TCRdb keeps only in-frame clones here, not all; method: immunoSEQ multiplex PCR. The table includes 100,000 to 120,000 clones, around 90% detected once. Combined were second doses at about 4 or about 12 weeks. Whole-study findings and limits: Donors were largely white British and mainly female; clonal diversity was possibly underestimated. Only a handful of people who got AZD1222 tested seropositive at baseline. Epitopes outside B.1.351 and B.1.1.7 mutated regions reportedly drew nearly half of spike TCRs.

CDR3 length: 17 residues. CDR1 is MDHEN and CDR2 is SYDVKM in the germline V gene. The germline V and J ends were trimmed by 1 base and 1 base, with 17 bases remaining between them. The table lists this clone with a count of one. Its matching antigen is unknown. The TCR comes from an adult who received the AZD1222 COVID-19 vaccine. The sequencing used peripheral blood, collected 28 days after the second AZD1222 dose. V and J are TRBV28 and TRBJ2-7; tentative D call: TRBD2 (5 bases). CDR3 DNA: TGTGCCAGCAGTTTATCCGGCCCCGGAGGACTTTCCTACGAGCAGTACTTC. Encoded protein: CASSLSGPGGLSYEQYF. The full variable domain, its missing parts supplied by reference TRBV28 and TRBJ2-7, is DVKVTQSSRYLVKRTGEKVFLECVQDMDHENMFWYRQDPGLGLRLIYFSYDVKMKEKGDIPEGYSVSREKKERFSLILESASTNQTSMYLCASSLSGPGGLSYEQYFGPGTRLTVT.